The rows below give T cell receptor beta chains drawn from one sample of a study of T cell repertoires in cytomegalovirus infection. Each CDR3 protein is one row after TCRdb ran MiXCR on the reads. The data hold 100,000 or so distinct CDR3 sequences, with about 22% observed a single time. Input material: CD8+ T cells from PBMCs. These receptors were obtained from a human donor in good health (CMV status not recorded). Some clones in this sample may be carry-over from other donors' samples. The CDR3 runs from the conserved cysteine through the conserved F or W. D genes are given only for firm matches. Where a row states a size, it is once, few, many or the class of an expanded clone; other rows omit it.

>.|TRBV29-1|.|TRBJ2-7
CSVVGAYEQYF
TGCAGCGTTGTGGGTGCCTACGAGCAGTACTTC
>TRBD1|TRBV27|many|TRBJ2-1
CASSLRQGVGYNEQFF
TGTGCCAGCAGTTTAAGGCAGGGGGTAGGCTACAATGAGCAGTTCTTC
>.|TRBV20-1|few|TRBJ2-2
CSARSQGTDTGELFF
TGCAGTGCTAGATCACAAGGAACGGACACCGGGGAGCTGTTTTTT
>.|TRBV12-3/TRBV12-4|many|TRBJ2-7
CASSFSVSDEQYF
TGTGCCAGCAGCTTCTCGGTCTCAGACGAGCAGTACTTC
>TRBD2|TRBV10-3|many|TRBJ2-5
CAISEGLAGALPQETQYF
TGTGCCATCAGTGAGGGGCTAGCGGGGGCCCTGCCCCAAGAGACCCAGTACTTC
>.|TRBV6-9|many|TRBJ1-6
CASSYSFRTDNSPLHF
TGTGCCAGCAGTTATTCATTTCGAACCGATAATTCACCCCTCCACTTT
>TRBD1|TRBV14|.|TRBJ1-1
CASSEWDRGTEAFF
TGTGCCAGCAGCGAATGGGACAGGGGCACTGAAGCTTTCTTT
>.|TRBV7-2|many|TRBJ2-7
CASSLAGRQYEQYF
TGTGCCAGCAGCTTAGCGGGGAGACAATACGAGCAGTACTTC
>.|TRBV4-3|few|TRBJ1-2
CASSQENSNYGYTF
TGCGCCAGCAGCCAAGAGAACAGTAACTATGGCTACACCTTC
>TRBD2|TRBV7-6|many|TRBJ2-3
CASSLYIPTSGRTDTQYF
TGTGCCAGCAGCTTATATATTCCAACTAGCGGGAGGACAGATACGCAGTATTTT
>TRBD2|TRBV20-1|.|TRBJ2-1
CSATTSGGGNEQFF
TGCAGTGCAACAACCAGCGGGGGGGGAAATGAGCAGTTCTTC